This T cell receptor (beta chain) is drawn from a study of blood T cell repertoires in COVID-19. The CDR3 runs 16 residues. Between the trimmed V and J ends, which lost 1 base and 5 bases, there was a span of 15 bases. Germline V lookup: CDR1 MGHDK, CDR2 SYGVNS. Clinical histories supplied by participants themselves formed the basis of cohort assignment. Up to 2 weeks before entering the study, exposed participants had met a COVID-19 case. The method was immunoSEQ multiplex PCR; TCRdb's version includes in-frame clones alone and lacks a portion of them. The sample carries 200,000 to 300,000 clones, about nine tenths recorded once.

This TCR came from a man over 45 who had been exposed to COVID-19. The sequenced material came from PBMCs or T cells enriched from blood (not recorded which). This chain connects TRBV25-1 to TRBJ2-1; maybe TRBD2 (6 bases). The CDR3 loop is CASSESSRGLNNEQFF. CDR3 sequence (DNA): TGTGCCAGCAGTGAATCCTCGCGGGGACTTAACAATGAGCAGTTCTTC.